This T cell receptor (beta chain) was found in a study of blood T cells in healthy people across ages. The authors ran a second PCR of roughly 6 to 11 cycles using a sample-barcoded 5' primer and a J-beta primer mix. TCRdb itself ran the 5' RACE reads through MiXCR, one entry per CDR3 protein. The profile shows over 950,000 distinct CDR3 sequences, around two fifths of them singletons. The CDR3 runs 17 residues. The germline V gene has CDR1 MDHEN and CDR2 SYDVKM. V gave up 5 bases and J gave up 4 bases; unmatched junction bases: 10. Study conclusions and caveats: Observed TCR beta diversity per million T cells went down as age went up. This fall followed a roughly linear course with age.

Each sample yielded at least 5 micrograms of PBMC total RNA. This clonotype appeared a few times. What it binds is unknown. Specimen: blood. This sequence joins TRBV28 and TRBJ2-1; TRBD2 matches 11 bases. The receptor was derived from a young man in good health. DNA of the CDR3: TGTGCCAGCAGTACCTCGGGACTAGCGGTGATTTACAATGAGCAGTTCTTC. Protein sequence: CASSTSGLAVIYNEQFF.